Sequencing of this T cell receptor beta chain was carried out in a study of T cell responses to AZD1222 COVID-19 vaccine. Study findings and constraints: Among spike-specific TCRs, nearly half reportedly target unmutated variant regions. White British donors predominated, females outnumbered males, and clonal diversity was possibly underestimated. There were vaccine-associated CD4 TCRs across spike, dominant at 160-218 and 743-854.

Sequencing used immunoSEQ multiplex PCR; TCRdb keeps in-frame clones, though not all of them. The sample lists 140,000 to 150,000 clones, around nine tenths seen once, with over 1.5% in the top ten. On this clone: Its specificity is not known.

Germline CDR1 and CDR2: SGHRS and YFSETQ. CDR3 length equals 14 residues. Trimming took 3 bases from V and 7 from J, leaving 16 bases between them. The sample was peripheral blood, taken on day 0 of AZD1222 vaccination. The receptor's source is an adult in good health. The chain links TRBV5-1 to TRBJ1-2; TRBD1 might be the D (6 bases). In nucleotides, the CDR3 is TGCGCCAGCAGCTCGGACGAGGGGGGAGGTGGCTACACCTTC. It encodes CASSSDEGGGGYTF.